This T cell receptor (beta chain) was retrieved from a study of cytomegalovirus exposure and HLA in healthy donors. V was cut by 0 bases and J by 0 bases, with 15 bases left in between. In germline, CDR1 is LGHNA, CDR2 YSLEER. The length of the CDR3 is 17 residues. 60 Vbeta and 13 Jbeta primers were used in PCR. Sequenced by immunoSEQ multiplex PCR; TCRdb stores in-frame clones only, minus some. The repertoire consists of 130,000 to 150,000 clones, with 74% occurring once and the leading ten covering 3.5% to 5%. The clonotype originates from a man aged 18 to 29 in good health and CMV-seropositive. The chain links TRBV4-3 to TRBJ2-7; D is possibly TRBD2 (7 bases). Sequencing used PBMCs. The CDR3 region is CASSQDAGDIYSYEQYF. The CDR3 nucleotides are TGCGCCAGCAGCCAAGATGCGGGGGACATTTACTCCTACGAGCAGTACTTC.